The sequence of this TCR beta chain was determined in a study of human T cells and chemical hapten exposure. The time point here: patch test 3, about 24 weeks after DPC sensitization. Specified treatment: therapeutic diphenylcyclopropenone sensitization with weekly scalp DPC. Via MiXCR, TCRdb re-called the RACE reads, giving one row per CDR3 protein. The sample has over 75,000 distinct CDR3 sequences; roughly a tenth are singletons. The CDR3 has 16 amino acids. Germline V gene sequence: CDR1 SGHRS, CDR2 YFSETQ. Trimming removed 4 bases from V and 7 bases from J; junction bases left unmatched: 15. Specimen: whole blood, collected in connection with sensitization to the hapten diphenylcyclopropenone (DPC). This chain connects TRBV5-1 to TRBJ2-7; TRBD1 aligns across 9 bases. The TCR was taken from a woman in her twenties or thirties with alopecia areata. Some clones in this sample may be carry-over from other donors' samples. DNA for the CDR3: TGCGCCAGCAGCCCACTAACTCGGGGACAGGGTGAAGAGCAGTACGTC. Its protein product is CASSPLTRGQGEEQYV.